The 29 T cell receptor beta chains in this list originate from one sample, sequenced in a study of T cells in Graves' hyperthyroidism and ophthalmopathy. Amplification yielded TCR beta CDR3 regions, with RNA transcripts as the source. First-round RT-PCR targeting the TCR CDR3 was performed with the HTBI primer set. TCRdb reprocessed the multiplex PCR reads with MiXCR, giving one entry per CDR3 protein. There are about 640,000 distinct CDR3 sequences in the sample; 20% occur only once, and under 35% lies in the top ten. The specimen sequenced was blood. The receptors were sampled from a man aged 25 to 40 with Graves' ophthalmopathy.

This chain connects TRBV9 to TRBJ1-1; unclear D gene. Trimming took off 4 bases at V and 4 bases at J, with 11 bases between the two ends. Germline V gene lookup returns CDR1 SGDLS and CDR2 YYNGEE. The CDR3 extends over 13 amino acids. The chain's CDR3 is CASSFRVGTEAFF. The DNA of the CDR3 is TGTGCCAGCAGCTTCCGGGTGGGCACTGAAGCTTTCTTT.

The chain joins TRBV29-1 to TRBJ1-1, with 7 positions matching TRBD1. V dropped 7 bases and J dropped 4; count of bases not matched to a gene: 9. This CDR3 is 13 amino acids long. Germline CDR1 SQVTM, CDR2 ANQGSEA. The CDR3 here is CSAETGLGTEAFF. The DNA for the CDR3 is TGCAGCGCCGAGACAGGGCTGGGCACTGAAGCTTTCTTT.

This clonotype has just a few counts. The chain combines TRBV27 with TRBJ1-1; possible D gene TRBD1, 5 bases. Germline CDR1 MNHEY, CDR2 SMNVEV (reference sequence). This CDR3 is 15 amino acids long. Trimming cost V 5 bases and J 1 base, with 14 bases left between them. The CDR3 coding sequence is TGTGCCAGCAGTCCCTCGGGACGGCAGAACACTGAAGCTTTCTTT. This sequence encodes CASSPSGRQNTEAFF.

This clonotype has just a few counts. The J gene is TRBJ2-7, the V gene TRBV28, with D perhaps being TRBD1 or TRBD2 (5 bases each). Trimming stripped 5 bases from V and 3 bases from J, with 14 bases between. Germline loops: CDR1 MDHEN, CDR2 SYDVKM. The CDR3 consists of 14 residues. CDR3 protein: CASSNPGPFYEQYF. CDR3 DNA: TGTGCCAGCAGTAACCCGGGACCCTTCTACGAGCAGTACTTC.

V gene TRBV27 combines with J gene TRBJ2-3, with TRBD2 matching 10 bases. CDR1 is MNHEY, CDR2 SMNVEV, per germline (reference sequence). There are 15 residues in the CDR3. Trimming took 1 base from V and 7 from J; bases not matched to a gene: 5. Here the CDR3 DNA reads TGTGCCAGCAGTTTATTTGCTAGCGGGAGATATACGCAGTATTTT. Residues: CASSLFASGRYTQYF.

This clonotype turned up a few times. A much larger clone is a single base away; this may be a read error. The chain combines TRBV18 with TRBJ2-3, with a weak D call TRBD1 (5 bases). This CDR3 has 11 amino acids. Per the germline V gene, CDR1 is KGHSH and CDR2 is LQKENI. CDR3 DNA sequence: TGTGCCAGCTCAACGACAGATGCGCAGTATTTT. Translation gives CASSTTDAQYF. Supplemented by reference TRBV18 and TRBJ2-3, the full variable domain reads NAGVMQNPRHLVRRRGQEARLRCSPMKGHSHVYWYRQLPEEGLKFMVYLQKENIIDESGMPKERFSAEFPKEGPSILRIQQVVRGDSAAYFCASSTTDAQYFGPGTRLTVL.

A remark on this clonotype: With a much larger clone just one base away, this may be a read error. V usage is TRBV3-1 and J usage is TRBJ1-1; D gene unclear. Germline values: CDR1 LGHDT, CDR2 YNNKEL (reference sequence). The CDR3 runs 11 residues. CDR3 residues: CVSSQYSEAFF. The DNA for the CDR3 is TGTGTCAGCAGCCAATACTCTGAAGCTTTCTTT.

This clonotype was counted only a few times. The chain combines TRBV28 with TRBJ2-2; 9 bases agree with TRBD1. Trimming removed 7 bases from V and 6 bases from J; junction bases left unmatched: 9. The V gene's germline CDR1 is MDHEN and CDR2 SYDVKM. The CDR3 is made up of 15 amino acids. The CDR3 region has the DNA TGTGCCAGCACCGAAGGGACAGGGCGGGCCGGGGAGCTGTTTTTT. Encoded protein: CASTEGTGRAGELFF.

The chain joins TRBV19 to TRBJ1-4; D may be TRBD1 (5 bases). The CDR3 is 15 amino acids. V dropped 3 bases and J dropped 2 bases, with 10 bases sitting between them. Germline V gene data show CDR1 as LNHDA and CDR2 as SQIVND (reference sequence). The CDR3 coding sequence is TGTGCCAGTAGTATCTGGGGGTCTACTAATGAAAAACTGTTTTTT. Its protein is CASSIWGSTNEKLFF. Full variable domain (outside the CDR3, taken from reference TRBV19 and TRBJ1-4): DGGITQSPKYLFRKEGQNVTLSCEQNLNHDAMYWYRQDPGQGLRLIYYSQIVNDFQKGDIAEGYSVSREKKESFPLTVTSAQKNPTAFYLCASSIWGSTNEKLFFGSGTQLSVL.

V gene TRBV25-1 combines with J gene TRBJ2-2; tentative D call: TRBD1 (5 bases). The CDR3 spans 14 residues. Germline V gene data show CDR1 as MGHDK and CDR2 as SYGVNS. V shed 6 bases and J shed 7 bases, with 15 bases lying between them. CDR3 in amino acids: CASRGPRLGGELFF. The CDR3 nucleotides are TGTGCCAGCAGGGGGCCACGACTGGGCGGGGAGCTGTTTTTT.

Turning to this clonotype: One junction end disagrees with the germline gene, perhaps due to a read error. The chain has TRBV28 and TRBJ1-1, with D uncertain. Germline loops: CDR1 MDHEN, CDR2 SYDVKM. CDR3 length: 13 residues. CDR3 in amino acids: CACRPAMNTEAFF. CDR3 nucleotide sequence: TGTGCCTGCAGGCCGGCCATGAACACTGAAGCTTTCTTT. Supplemented by reference TRBV28 and TRBJ1-1, the full variable domain reads DVKVTQSSRYLVKRTGEKVFLECVQDMDHENMFWYRQDPGLGLRLIYFSYDVKMKEKGDIPEGYSVSREKKERFSLILESASTNQTSMYLCACRPAMNTEAFFGQGTRLTVV.

This chain links TRBV5-4 with TRBJ1-6; 7 bases line up with TRBD1. This CDR3 spans 14 amino acids. V shed 4 bases and J 9 bases; nucleotides not matched to a gene: 7. Germline loops: CDR1 SGHNT, CDR2 YYREEE (reference sequence). The CDR3 loop is CASSLTGAGSPLHF. CDR3 sequence (DNA): TGTGCCAGCAGCCTTACAGGGGCTGGTTCACCCCTCCACTTT.

V and J are TRBV9 and TRBJ2-3; 7 bases are a match to TRBD2. Trimming removed 2 bases from V and 2 bases from J; junction bases left unmatched: 5. Germline CDR1 SGDLS, CDR2 YYNGEE. The CDR3 extends over 15 amino acids. The CDR3 here is CASSVGGSLTDTQYF. DNA for the CDR3: TGTGCCAGCAGCGTGGGCGGGAGCCTCACAGATACGCAGTATTTT.

This clonotype was counted many times. The gene calls are TRBV27 and TRBJ1-2, with unresolved D. Trimming cost V 5 bases and J 5 bases, with 12 bases left between them. Germline CDR1 MNHEY, CDR2 SMNVEV (reference sequence). The CDR3 sequence is 13 residues long. The CDR3 reads CASSPQLKYGYTF. CDR3 sequence (DNA): TGTGCCAGCAGTCCACAATTGAAGTATGGCTACACCTTC.

The gene calls are TRBV5-1 and TRBJ2-7; 8 bases map to TRBD1. In germline, CDR1 is SGHRS, CDR2 YFSETQ. Trimming at V came to 4 bases and at J to 4 bases, leaving 7 bases not matched to a gene. CDR3 length: 14 residues. The CDR3 coding sequence is TGCGCCAGCAGCGGACCAGGGGGCATTTACGAGCAGTACTTC. Its protein product is CASSGPGGIYEQYF.

CDR3 coding DNA: TGCGCCAGCAGCTTGGGATCGGGAACGAGCGTAGGCTACACCTTC. This gives the protein CASSLGSGTSVGYTF. V is TRBV5-1 and J is TRBJ1-2, with D uncertain. The germline CDR1 and CDR2 sequences are SGHRS and YFSETQ. V lost 0 bases, J lost 8 bases, and 17 bases lay in between. The CDR3 runs 15 residues.

J is TRBJ2-7 and V is TRBV5-1; 11 bases line up with TRBD2. Germline-derived CDR1 and CDR2 are SGHRS and YFSETQ. Trimming at V came to 4 bases and at J to 4 bases, leaving 16 bases not matched to a gene. The CDR3 has 18 amino acids. CDR3 sequence: CASSQDGSGRAQVYEQYF. The CDR3, as DNA: TGCGCCAGCAGCCAAGATGGTAGCGGGAGGGCCCAGGTATACGAGCAGTACTTC.

This clonotype was counted between two and nine times. The genes are TRBV5-1 and TRBJ2-6, with 13 bases that match TRBD2. Trimming took 1 base from V and 1 from J; bases not matched to a gene: 5. Germline V gives CDR1 SGHRS, CDR2 YFSETQ. CDR3 length: 19 residues. CDR3 loop: CASSLRWTSGSSGANVLTF. The DNA of the CDR3 is TGCGCCAGCAGCTTGCGATGGACTAGCGGGAGTTCTGGGGCCAACGTCCTGACTTTC.

This clonotype has a count of ten or more. The chain links TRBV20-1 to TRBJ2-1, with TRBD2 matching 14 bases. The CDR3 extends over 19 amino acids. V lost 1 base to trimming and J lost 0 bases; unmatched junction nucleotides: 8. Germline V gene sequence: CDR1 DFQATT, CDR2 SNEGSKA (reference sequence). This chain's CDR3 is CSARALTSGRANSYNEQFF. As DNA, the CDR3 is TGCAGTGCTAGAGCCCTGACTAGCGGGAGGGCAAACTCCTACAATGAGCAGTTCTTC.

The chain uses TRBV7-9 and TRBJ2-3; 7 bases agree with TRBD2. This CDR3 has 14 residues. V was clipped by 6 bases and J by 2 bases; unmatched bases: 5. The germline CDR1 and CDR2 sequences are SEHNR and FQNEAQ (reference sequence). CDR3 bases: TGTGCCAGCAGTCGGGACTACCCCACAGATACGCAGTATTTT. As protein: CASSRDYPTDTQYF.

This clonotype was observed at least ten times. The chain links TRBV13 to TRBJ2-1, with D possibly matching TRBD2 (6 bases). The CDR3 is made up of 14 amino acids. From germline, CDR1 is PRHDT and CDR2 FYEKMQ (reference sequence). V was pared by 5 bases and J by 2 bases, with 10 bases between. CDR3 amino acids: CASSGGRPYNEQFF. The CDR3 nucleotides are TGTGCCAGCAGCGGGGGGAGGCCCTACAATGAGCAGTTCTTC.

This clonotype was observed a handful of times. One base away lies a much larger clone, so this may be a sequencing read error. The gene calls are TRBV10-3 and TRBJ2-7; 11 nucleotides agree with TRBD2. Germline loops: CDR1 ENHRY, CDR2 SYGVKD. The CDR3 is made up of 15 amino acids. V shed 10 bases and J 5 bases; nucleotides not matched to a gene: 13. The CDR3 loop is CATKGLAEVADEQYF. CDR3 DNA sequence: TGTGCCACCAAGGGACTAGCGGAAGTAGCCGACGAGCAGTACTTC.

This clonotype was observed at least ten times. J is TRBJ2-3 and V is TRBV11-2, with D perhaps TRBD1 (6 bases). The germline V gene encodes CDR1 SGHAT and CDR2 FQNNGV. This CDR3 comprises 15 residues. V dropped 5 bases and J dropped 4 bases, with 16 bases sitting between them. CDR3 region: CASSPQQGWADTQYF. DNA of the CDR3: TGTGCCAGCAGCCCTCAACAGGGTTGGGCAGATACGCAGTATTTT. The complete variable domain, with remaining parts taken from reference TRBV11-2 and TRBJ2-3, reads EAGVAQSPRYKIIEKRQSVAFWCNPISGHATLYWYQQILGQGPKLLIQFQNNGVVDDSQLPKDRFSAERLKGVDSTLKIQPAKLEDSAVYLCASSPQQGWADTQYFGPGTRLTVL.

For this clonotype: Since a much larger clone is just one base distant, this may be a read error. The rearrangement joins TRBV27 to TRBJ2-1, with D perhaps TRBD1 (6 bases). CDR3 size: 13 residues. The germline CDR1 and CDR2 sequences are MNHEY and SMNVEV (reference sequence). The V and J ends lost 3 bases and 5 bases respectively, with 8 bases between them. The DNA of the CDR3 is TGTGCCAGCAGTTTCGGACAGAACAATGAGCAGTTCTTC. Its translation: CASSFGQNNEQFF.

The chain uses TRBV27 and TRBJ2-7; D not resolved. V lost 5 bases and J lost 9, with 14 bases in between. From germline, CDR1 is MNHEY and CDR2 SMNVEV (reference sequence). The CDR3 runs to 12 residues. CDR3 in amino acids: CASSPGVHVQYF. The CDR3 DNA follows: TGTGCCAGCAGTCCTGGGGTCCACGTGCAGTACTTC.

V usage is TRBV12-3 or TRBV12-4 and J usage is TRBJ2-7; perhaps TRBD1 as D (6 bases). V was cut by 6 bases and J by 2 bases, with 11 bases left in between. The CDR3 is made up of 13 amino acids. CDR3 nucleotide sequence: TGTGCCAGCAGCTCAGGGGTTACCTACGAGCAGTACTTC. Translating gives CASSSGVTYEQYF.

Many counts were recorded for this clonotype. The chain links TRBV3-1 to TRBJ1-2; D perhaps matches TRBD1 (5 bases). V was trimmed by 1 base and J by 4 bases, leaving 7 bases between them. Per germline, CDR1 LGHDT and CDR2 YNNKEL (reference sequence). The CDR3 runs to 13 residues. The CDR3 DNA sequence: TGTGCCAGCAGCCAAGCAGGGCTCTATGGCTACACCTTC. As protein: CASSQAGLYGYTF.

V and J are TRBV7-2 and TRBJ2-7; perhaps TRBD1 as D (6 bases). CDR1 and CDR2 (germline): SGHTA, FQGNSA. The CDR3 loop spans 16 amino acids. Trimming cost V 4 bases and J 2 bases, with 18 bases left between them. For the CDR3, the DNA is TGTGCCAGCAGCTCGTCGTCCCGGGACATAACCTACGAGCAGTACTTC. This translates into CASSSSSRDITYEQYF. Looking up the rest from reference TRBV7-2 and TRBJ2-7 gives the full variable domain: GAGVSQSPSNKVTEKGKDVELRCDPISGHTALYWYRQSLGQGLEFLIYFQGNSAPDKSGLPSDRFSAERTGGSVSTLTIQRTQQEDSAVYLCASSSSSRDITYEQYFGPGTRLTVT.

This clonotype was found many times. CDR3 region: CASSLAATYEQYF. The DNA for the CDR3 is TGTGCCAGCAGCTTAGCAGCTACCTACGAGCAGTACTTC. The chain links TRBV7-9 to TRBJ2-7; D is undetermined. Per germline, CDR1 SEHNR and CDR2 FQNEAQ (reference sequence). The CDR3 loop spans 13 amino acids. Deletions cut 0 bases from V and 2 bases from J, with 5 bases between.